Here is one TCR beta chain with its context. What it recognizes is unknown. Looked up from germline, CDR1 is MGHDK and CDR2 is SYGVNS. V dropped 5 bases and J dropped 3 bases, with 14 bases sitting between them. The CDR3 totals 16 residues. The source of the sample is a study of response to subunit inactivated influenza vaccine. Study-wide points: Each seasonal flu vaccination may recruit only limited new T cells, authors suggested.

Each CDR3 protein gets one entry after TCRdb re-called the RT-PCR reads with MiXCR. In the table there are around 530,000 distinct CDR3 sequences, approximately 12% of which are singletons. This chain joins TRBV25-1 and TRBJ1-6, with D possibly matching TRBD1 (6 bases). The sample consisted of PBMCs from blood, taken on the day of vaccination. This clonotype originated in a man over 45 who received an inactivated influenza vaccine. The CDR3 nucleotides read TGTGCCAGCAGTCTCTCGACAGGATACTATAATTCACCCCTCCACTTT. Translation gives CASSLSTGYYNSPLHF.